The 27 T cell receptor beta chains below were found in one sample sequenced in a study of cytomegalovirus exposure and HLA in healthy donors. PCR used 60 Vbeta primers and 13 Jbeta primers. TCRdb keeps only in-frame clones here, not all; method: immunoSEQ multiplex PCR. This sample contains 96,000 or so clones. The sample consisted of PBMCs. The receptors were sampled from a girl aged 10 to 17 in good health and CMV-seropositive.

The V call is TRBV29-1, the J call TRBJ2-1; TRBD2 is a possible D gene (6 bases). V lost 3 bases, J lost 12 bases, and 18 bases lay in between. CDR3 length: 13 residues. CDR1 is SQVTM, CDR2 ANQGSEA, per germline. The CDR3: CSVEYRTPGGQFF. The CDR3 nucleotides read TGCAGCGTTGAGTATAGGACCCCCGGGGGGCAGTTCTTC.

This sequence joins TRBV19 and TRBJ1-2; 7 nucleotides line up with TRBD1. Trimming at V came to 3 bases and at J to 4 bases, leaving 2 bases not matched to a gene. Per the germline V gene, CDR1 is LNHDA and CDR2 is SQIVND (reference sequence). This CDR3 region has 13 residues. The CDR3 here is CASSIGTVYGYTF. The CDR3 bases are TGTGCCAGTAGTATTGGGACAGTCTATGGCTACACCTTC.

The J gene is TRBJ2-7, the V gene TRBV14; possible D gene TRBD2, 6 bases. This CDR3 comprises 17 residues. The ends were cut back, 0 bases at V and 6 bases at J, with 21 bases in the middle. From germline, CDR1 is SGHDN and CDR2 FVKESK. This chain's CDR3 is CASSQDSGGTRIVEQYV. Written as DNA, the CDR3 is TGTGCCAGCAGCCAAGATTCCGGCGGGACCCGCATAGTCGAGCAGTACGTC.

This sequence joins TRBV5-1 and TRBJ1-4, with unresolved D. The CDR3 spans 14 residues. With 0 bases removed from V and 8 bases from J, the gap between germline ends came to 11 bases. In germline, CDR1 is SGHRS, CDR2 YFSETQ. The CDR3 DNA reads TGCGCCAGCAGCTTGGGGATTGAGCGGGAAAAACTGTTTTTT. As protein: CASSLGIEREKLFF.

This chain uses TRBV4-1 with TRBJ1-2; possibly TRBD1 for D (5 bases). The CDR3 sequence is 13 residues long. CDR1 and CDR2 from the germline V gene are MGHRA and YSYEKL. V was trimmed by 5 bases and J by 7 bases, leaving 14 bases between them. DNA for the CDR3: TGCGCCAGCAGCGCCCCCCGACAGTCTGGCTACACCTTC. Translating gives CASSAPRQSGYTF.

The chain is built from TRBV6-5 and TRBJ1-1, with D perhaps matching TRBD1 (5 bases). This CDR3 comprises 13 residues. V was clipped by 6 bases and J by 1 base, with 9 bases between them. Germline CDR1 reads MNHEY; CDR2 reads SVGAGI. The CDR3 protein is CASRLQENTEAFF. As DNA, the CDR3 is TGTGCCAGCAGGTTACAGGAGAACACTGAAGCTTTCTTT.

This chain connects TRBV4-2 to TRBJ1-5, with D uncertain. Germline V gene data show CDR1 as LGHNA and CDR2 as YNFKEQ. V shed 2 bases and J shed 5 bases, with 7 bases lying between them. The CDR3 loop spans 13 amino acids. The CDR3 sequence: CASSQIVDQPQHF. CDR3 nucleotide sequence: TGTGCCAGCAGCCAAATAGTCGATCAGCCCCAGCATTTT.

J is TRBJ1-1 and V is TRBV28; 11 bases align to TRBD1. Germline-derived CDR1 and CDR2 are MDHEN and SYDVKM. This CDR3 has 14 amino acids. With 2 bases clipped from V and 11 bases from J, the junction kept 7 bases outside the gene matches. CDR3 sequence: CASSLGQGARAAFF. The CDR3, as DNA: TGTGCCAGCAGTTTAGGACAGGGGGCCCGAGCGGCTTTCTTT.

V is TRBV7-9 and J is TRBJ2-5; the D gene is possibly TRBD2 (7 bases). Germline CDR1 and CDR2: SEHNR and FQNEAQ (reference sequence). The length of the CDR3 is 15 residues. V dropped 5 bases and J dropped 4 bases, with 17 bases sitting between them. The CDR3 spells CASSLPTGGPETQYF. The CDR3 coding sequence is TGTGCCAGCAGCCTACCCACGGGGGGCCCAGAGACCCAGTACTTC. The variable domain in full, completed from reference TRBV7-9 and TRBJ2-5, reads DTGVSQNPRHKITKRGQNVTFRCDPISEHNRLYWYRQTLGQGPEFLTYFQNEAQLEKSRLLSDRFSAERPKGSFSTLEIQRTEQGDSAMYLCASSLPTGGPETQYFGPGTRLLVL.

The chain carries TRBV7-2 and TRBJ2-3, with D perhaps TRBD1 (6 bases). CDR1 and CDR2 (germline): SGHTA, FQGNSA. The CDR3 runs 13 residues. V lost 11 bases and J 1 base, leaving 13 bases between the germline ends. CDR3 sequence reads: CALGAVGTDTQYF. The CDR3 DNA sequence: TGTGCCCTGGGGGCAGTCGGCACAGATACGCAGTATTTT.

The CDR3 coding sequence is TGTGCCAGCAGCCTTTTTCACTGGAACACCGGGGAGCTGTTTTTT. It yields the protein CASSLFHWNTGELFF. J is TRBJ2-2 and V is TRBV11-2; D is ambiguous. The CDR3 extends over 15 amino acids. Deletions cut 5 bases from V and 1 base from J, with 11 bases between. CDR1 is SGHAT, CDR2 FQNNGV, per germline.

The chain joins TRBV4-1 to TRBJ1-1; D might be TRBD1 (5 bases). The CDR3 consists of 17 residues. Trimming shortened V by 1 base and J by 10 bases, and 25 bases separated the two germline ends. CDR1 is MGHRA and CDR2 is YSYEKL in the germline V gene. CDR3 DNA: TGCGCCAGCAGCCAAGTACCCCAGTGGGGGGGGAGGGAAGGAGCTTTCTTT. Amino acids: CASSQVPQWGGREGAFF.

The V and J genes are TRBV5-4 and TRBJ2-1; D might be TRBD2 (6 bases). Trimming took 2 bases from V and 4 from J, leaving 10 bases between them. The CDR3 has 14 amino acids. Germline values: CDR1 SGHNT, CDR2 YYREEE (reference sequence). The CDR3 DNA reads TGTGCCAGCAGCTTCGCCGGGAGTTACAATGAGCAGTTCTTC. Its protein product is CASSFAGSYNEQFF.

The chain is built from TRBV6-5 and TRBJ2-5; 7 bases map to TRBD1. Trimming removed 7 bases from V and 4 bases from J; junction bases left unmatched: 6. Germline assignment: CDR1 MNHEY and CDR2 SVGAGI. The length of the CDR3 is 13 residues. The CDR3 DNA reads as TGTGCCAGCACTAAGGGACAGCCAGAGACCCAGTACTTC. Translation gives CASTKGQPETQYF.

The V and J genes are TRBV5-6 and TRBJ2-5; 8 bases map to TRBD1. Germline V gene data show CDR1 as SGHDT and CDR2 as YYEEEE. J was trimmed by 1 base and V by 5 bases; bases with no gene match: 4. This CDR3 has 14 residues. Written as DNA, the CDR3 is TGTGCCAGCAGACGAACAGGGGGCCAAGAGACCCAGTACTTC. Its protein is CASRRTGGQETQYF.

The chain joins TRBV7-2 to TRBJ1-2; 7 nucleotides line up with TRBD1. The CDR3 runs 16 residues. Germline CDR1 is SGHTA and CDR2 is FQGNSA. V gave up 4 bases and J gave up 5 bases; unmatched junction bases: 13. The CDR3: CASSSNLGQAIYGYTF. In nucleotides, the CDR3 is TGTGCCAGCAGCTCCAACCTCGGACAGGCCATTTATGGCTACACCTTC.

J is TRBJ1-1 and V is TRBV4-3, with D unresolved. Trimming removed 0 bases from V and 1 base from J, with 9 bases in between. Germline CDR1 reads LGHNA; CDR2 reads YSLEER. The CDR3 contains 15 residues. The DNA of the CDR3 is TGCGCCAGCAGCCAAGATTTCGGGGAGAACACTGAAGCTTTCTTT. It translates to CASSQDFGENTEAFF.

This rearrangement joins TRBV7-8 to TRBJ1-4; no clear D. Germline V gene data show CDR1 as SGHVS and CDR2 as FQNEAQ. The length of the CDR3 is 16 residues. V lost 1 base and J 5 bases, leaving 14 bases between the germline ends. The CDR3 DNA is TGTGCCAGCAGCTTAGTGGTACGGGCGGGGAATGAAAAACTGTTTTTT. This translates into CASSLVVRAGNEKLFF.

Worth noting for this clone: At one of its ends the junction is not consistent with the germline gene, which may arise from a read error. DNA for the CDR3: TGCGCCAGCAGCCAAGGACTAGCGGGCTCCGACAATGAGCAGTTCTTC. Amino acid sequence: CASSQGLAGSDNEQFF. The chain combines TRBV4-3 with TRBJ2-1; 10 bases are a match to TRBD2. The CDR3 extends over 16 amino acids. Germline assignment: CDR1 LGHNA and CDR2 YSLEER.

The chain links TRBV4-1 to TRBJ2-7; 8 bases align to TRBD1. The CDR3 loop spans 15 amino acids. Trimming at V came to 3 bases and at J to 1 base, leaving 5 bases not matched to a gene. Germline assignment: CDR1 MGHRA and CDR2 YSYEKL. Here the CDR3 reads CASSHGQGESYEQYF. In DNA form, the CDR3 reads TGCGCCAGCAGCCACGGACAGGGAGAATCCTACGAGCAGTACTTC.

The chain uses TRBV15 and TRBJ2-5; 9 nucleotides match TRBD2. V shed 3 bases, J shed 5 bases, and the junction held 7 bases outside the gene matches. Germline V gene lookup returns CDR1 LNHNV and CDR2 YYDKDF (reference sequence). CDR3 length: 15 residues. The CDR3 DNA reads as TGTGCCACCAGCAGGGAGAGCGGGGGGTCGGAGACCCAGTACTTC. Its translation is CATSRESGGSETQYF.

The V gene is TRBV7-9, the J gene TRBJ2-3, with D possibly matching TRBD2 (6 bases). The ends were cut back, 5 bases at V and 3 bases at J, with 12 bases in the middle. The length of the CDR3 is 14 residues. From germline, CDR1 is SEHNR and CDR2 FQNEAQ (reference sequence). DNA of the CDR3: TGTGCCAGCAGCGCCCGGGACTTTACAGATACGCAGTATTTT. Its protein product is CASSARDFTDTQYF.

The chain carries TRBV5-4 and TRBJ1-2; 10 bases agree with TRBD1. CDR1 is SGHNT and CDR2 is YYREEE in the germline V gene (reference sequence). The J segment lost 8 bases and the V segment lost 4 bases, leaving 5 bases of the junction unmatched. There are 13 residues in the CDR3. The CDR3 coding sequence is TGTGCCAGCAGCACGGGACAGGGGACAGGCTACACCTTC. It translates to CASSTGQGTGYTF.

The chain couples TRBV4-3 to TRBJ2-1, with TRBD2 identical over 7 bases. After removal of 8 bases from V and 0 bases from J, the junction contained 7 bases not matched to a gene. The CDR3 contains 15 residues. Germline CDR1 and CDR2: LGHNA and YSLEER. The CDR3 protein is CASGGVADSYNEQFF. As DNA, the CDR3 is TGCGCCAGCGGGGGGGTGGCTGACTCCTACAATGAGCAGTTCTTC.

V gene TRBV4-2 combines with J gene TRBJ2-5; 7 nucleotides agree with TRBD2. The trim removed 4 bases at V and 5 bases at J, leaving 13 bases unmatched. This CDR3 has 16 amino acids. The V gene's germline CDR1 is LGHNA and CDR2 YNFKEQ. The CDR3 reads CASSPGLAGGPETQYF. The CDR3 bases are TGTGCCAGCAGCCCGGGATTAGCGGGCGGGCCCGAGACCCAGTACTTC.

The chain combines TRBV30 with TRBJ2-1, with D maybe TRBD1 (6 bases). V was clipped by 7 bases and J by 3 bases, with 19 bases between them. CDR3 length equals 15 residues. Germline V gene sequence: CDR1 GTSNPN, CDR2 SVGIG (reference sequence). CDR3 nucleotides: TGTGCCTCATCGACAGGAACGAAATACTACAATGAGCAGTTCTTC. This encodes CASSTGTKYYNEQFF.

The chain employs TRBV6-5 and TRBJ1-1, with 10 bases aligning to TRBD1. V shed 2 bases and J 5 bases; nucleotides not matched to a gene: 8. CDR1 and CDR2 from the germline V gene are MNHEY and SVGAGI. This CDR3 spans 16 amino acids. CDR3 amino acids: CASSYVGTGVGTEAFF. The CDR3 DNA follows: TGTGCCAGCAGTTACGTGGGGACAGGGGTCGGGACTGAAGCTTTCTTT.